This T cell receptor beta chain was recovered during a study of long-term antiretroviral therapy in people with HIV. Findings and limits, study-wide: Clonal expansions arising prior to ART prevailed in the repertoire at every time point. ART preceded a rise in diversity that nonetheless stayed lower than in transplant donor controls.

One or more pre-ART and two or more post-ART PBMC samples were available from each donor. Germline CDR1 SGHKS, CDR2 YYEKEE (reference sequence). The CDR3 spans 13 residues. V was trimmed by 2 bases and J by 0 bases, leaving 5 bases between them. immunoSEQ v3.0 was run at survey level. Profiled with immunoSEQ multiplex PCR; TCRdb holds only in-frame clones, not every one. The table has more than 15,000 clones, around 80% seen once. Concerning this clone: Its antigen is not known.

The chain uses TRBV5-5 and TRBJ1-1; D not certain. The receptor's source is a woman between 35 and 50 years old with HIV. This specimen was unsorted PBMCs, taken at the start of antiretroviral therapy, before treatment. CDR3 region: CASSFRLNTEAFF. CDR3 DNA: TGTGCCAGCAGCTTTCGCCTGAACACTGAAGCTTTCTTT. The complete variable domain, with remaining parts taken from reference TRBV5-5 and TRBJ1-1, reads DAGVTQSPTHLIKTRGQQVTLRCSPISGHKSVSWYQQVLGQGPQFIFQYYEKEERGRGNFPDRFSARQFPNYSSELNVNALLLGDSALYLCASSFRLNTEAFFGQGTRLTVV.